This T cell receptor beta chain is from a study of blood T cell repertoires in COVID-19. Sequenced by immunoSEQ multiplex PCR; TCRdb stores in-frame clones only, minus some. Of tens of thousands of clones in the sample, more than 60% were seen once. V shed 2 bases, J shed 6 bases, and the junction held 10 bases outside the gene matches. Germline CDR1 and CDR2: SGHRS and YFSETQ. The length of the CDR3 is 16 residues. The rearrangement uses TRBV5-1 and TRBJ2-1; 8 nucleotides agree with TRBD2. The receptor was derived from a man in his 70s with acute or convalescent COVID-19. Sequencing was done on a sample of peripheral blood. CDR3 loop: CASSFLLAVRSNEQFF. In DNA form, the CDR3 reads TGCGCCAGCAGCTTTCTACTAGCGGTGAGGTCCAATGAGCAGTTCTTC.